The 12 T cell receptor beta chains reported below all come from one sample, sequenced in a study of control samples from healthy donors and cancer patients. Clones were sequenced by immunoSEQ multiplex PCR, and TCRdb holds only the in-frame ones, with some missing. Of some 30,000 clones listed, about nine tenths are singletons. The sample consisted of PBMCs. The receptors were gathered from a man over 45 with lung cancer.

The V and J genes are TRBV7-9 and TRBJ2-7, with D tentatively TRBD1 or TRBD2 (5 bases each). Germline loops: CDR1 SEHNR, CDR2 FQNEAQ (reference sequence). Trimming took off 7 bases at V and 2 bases at J, with 12 bases between the two ends. The CDR3 contains 13 residues. The CDR3 DNA is TGTGCCAGCACTCTTACGGGGCCCTACGAGCAGTACTTC. Protein product: CASTLTGPYEQYF.

The V and J genes are TRBV6-5 and TRBJ1-2, with D tentatively TRBD1 (5 bases). CDR1 is MNHEY and CDR2 is SVGAGI in the germline V gene. The CDR3 consists of 13 residues. V was clipped by 6 bases and J by 4 bases, with 12 bases between them. CDR3 loop: CASRTAEGYGYTF. Written as DNA, the CDR3 is TGTGCCAGCAGGACAGCGGAGGGCTATGGCTACACCTTC.

This rearrangement joins TRBV9 to TRBJ2-5; 12 positions agree with TRBD2. V lost 0 bases to trimming and J lost 5 bases; unmatched junction nucleotides: 2. CDR1 and CDR2 (germline): SGDLS, YYNGEE. This CDR3 region has 15 residues. The CDR3, as DNA: TGTGCCAGCAGCGTAGGGCTAGCGGGGGGGGAGACCCAGTACTTC. Encoded protein: CASSVGLAGGETQYF.

V is TRBV7-2 and J is TRBJ2-1, with TRBD1 identical over 9 bases. CDR1 and CDR2 (germline): SGHTA, FQGNSA. J lost 6 bases, V lost 1 base, and 7 bases had no gene match. The CDR3 runs to 16 residues. CDR3 region: CASSLVGTGTGNEQFF. CDR3 nucleotide sequence: TGTGCCAGCAGCTTAGTCGGGACAGGGACTGGCAATGAGCAGTTCTTC.

The V gene is TRBV19, the J gene TRBJ2-7; 10 bases fit TRBD1. In germline, CDR1 is LNHDA, CDR2 SQIVND (reference sequence). This CDR3 has 15 residues. Unmatched junction bases numbered 6, after V lost 4 bases and J lost 3 bases. The CDR3 loop reads CASSKLGTGDYEQYF. The DNA of the CDR3 is TGTGCCAGTAGTAAGTTGGGGACAGGGGACTACGAGCAGTACTTC.

The rearrangement links TRBV4-3 to TRBJ2-1; no definite D call. The CDR3 has 16 amino acids. Germline V gene sequence: CDR1 LGHNA, CDR2 YSLEER. V shed 0 bases and J shed 0 bases, with 9 bases lying between them. The CDR3 DNA sequence: TGCGCCAGCAGCCAAGAGTTCCGCGGCTCCTACAATGAGCAGTTCTTC. This sequence encodes CASSQEFRGSYNEQFF.

V gene TRBV19 combines with J gene TRBJ2-3; TRBD2 aligns across 8 bases. Germline CDR1 reads LNHDA; CDR2 reads SQIVND (reference sequence). This CDR3 region has 14 residues. V lost 3 bases to trimming and J lost 4 bases; unmatched junction nucleotides: 3. CDR3 residues: CASSIRGGSDTQYF. The CDR3 DNA follows: TGTGCCAGTAGTATTCGGGGGGGCTCAGATACGCAGTATTTT.

The chain employs TRBV6-1 and TRBJ1-2; no clear D. The CDR3 is 13 residues long. From germline, CDR1 is MNHNS and CDR2 SASEGT. Trimming took 2 bases from V and 4 from J, leaving 8 bases between them. CDR3 amino acids: CASSETRVYGYTF. The CDR3 DNA reads as TGTGCCAGCAGTGAAACCAGAGTCTATGGCTACACCTTC.

The J gene is TRBJ2-5, the V gene TRBV30; the D is unclear. The CDR3 covers 12 residues. Per the germline V gene, CDR1 is GTSNPN and CDR2 is SVGIG (reference sequence). Trimming stripped 1 base from V and 2 bases from J, with 5 bases between. CDR3 sequence (DNA): TGTGCCTGGAGTGGGCAGCAAGAGACCCAGTACTTC. Its protein product is CAWSGQQETQYF.

This rearrangement joins TRBV7-9 to TRBJ2-2; 11 bases match TRBD1. The CDR3 runs to 15 residues. CDR1 is SEHNR and CDR2 is FQNEAQ in the germline V gene (reference sequence). Trimming cost V 4 bases and J 5 bases; bases outside gene matches: 3. CDR3 bases: TGTGCCAGCAGCTCGGACAGGGGGCGAACCGGGGAGCTGTTTTTT. This gives the protein CASSSDRGRTGELFF.

The rearrangement joins TRBV7-9 to TRBJ1-1; D is unresolved. Trimming removed 5 bases from V and 2 bases from J, with 9 bases in between. The CDR3 sequence is 13 residues long. Germline loops: CDR1 SEHNR, CDR2 FQNEAQ (reference sequence). The CDR3 DNA is TGTGCCAGCAGCGACAATGTAAACACTGAAGCTTTCTTT. The encoded protein is CASSDNVNTEAFF.

The chain is built from TRBV2 and TRBJ2-6; D gene ambiguous. Trimming pared 8 bases from V and 4 bases from J, leaving 12 bases between. Germline V gene data show CDR1 as SNHLY and CDR2 as FYNNEI. The CDR3 runs to 14 residues. This chain's CDR3 is CASCAAPGANVLTF. The CDR3 bases are TGTGCCAGCTGTGCGGCCCCGGGGGCCAACGTCCTGACTTTC.